These 20 T cell receptor beta chains originate from one sample sequenced in a study of radiotherapy plus CTLA-4 blockade in lung cancer. The protocol was immunoSEQ multiplex PCR, while the TCRdb copy is restricted to in-frame clones and leaves out a portion. This table has 2,500 to 3,500 clones, roughly 83% appearing once. The source material was tumor tissue, sampled from a patient treated with radiotherapy plus ipilimumab. The receptors stem from a human donor with non-small cell lung cancer that progressed on radiotherapy plus ipilimumab.

The chain couples TRBV9 to TRBJ2-7; 11 positions agree with TRBD1. The J segment lost 0 bases and the V segment lost 4 bases, leaving 6 bases of the junction unmatched. The germline V gene encodes CDR1 SGDLS and CDR2 YYNGEE. CDR3 size: 16 residues. As DNA, the CDR3 is TGTGCCAGCAGCCGGGACAGGGGGATGAGCTCCTACGAGCAGTACTTC. It translates to CASSRDRGMSSYEQYF.

This clone showed up just once. At one end, the junction sequence differs from germline, possibly due to a read error. The chain employs TRBV7-6 and TRBJ2-7; 8 bases align to TRBD1. CDR1 and CDR2 from the germline V gene are SGHVS and FNYEAQ. The CDR3 is made up of 16 amino acids. In DNA, the CDR3 is TGTGTCAGCAGCTCCCGGACAGGGCTAATCTCCTACGAGCAGTACTTC. Translating gives CVSSSRTGLISYEQYF.

The genes are TRBV7-9 and TRBJ2-7; unclear D gene. Trimming shortened V by 4 bases and J by 3 bases, and 7 bases separated the two germline ends. The CDR3 runs to 12 residues. Germline V lookup: CDR1 SEHNR, CDR2 FQNEAQ (reference sequence). The CDR3 loop is CASSSGFYEQYF. The DNA of the CDR3 is TGTGCCAGCAGCTCAGGATTCTACGAGCAGTACTTC.

The chain recombines TRBV6-1 with TRBJ2-5; D might be TRBD1 or TRBD2, each matching 6 bases. V lost 8 bases and J lost 1, with 11 bases in between. The germline V gene encodes CDR1 MNHNS and CDR2 SASEGT. The length of the CDR3 is 13 residues. The CDR3 is CASRGGTQETQYF. In DNA form, the CDR3 reads TGTGCCAGCCGAGGGGGGACCCAAGAGACCCAGTACTTC.

This clone came up once. The genes are TRBV7-6 and TRBJ2-1; 11 positions agree with TRBD2. CDR1 and CDR2 (germline): SGHVS, FNYEAQ. The CDR3 is 16 amino acids. Losses at the gene ends were 2 bases for V and 7 bases for J; bases not matched to a gene: 7. The CDR3 spells CASSLTSGGTGNEQFF. The CDR3 DNA follows: TGTGCCAGCAGCTTAACTAGCGGGGGCACCGGGAATGAGCAGTTCTTC.

This sequence joins TRBV19 and TRBJ1-1; D call uncertain. Germline CDR1 is LNHDA and CDR2 is SQIVND (reference sequence). V was cut by 9 bases and J by 0 bases, with 14 bases left in between. The CDR3 spans 14 residues. In DNA form, the CDR3 reads TGTGCCAGCTACAAGACGGCCATGAACACTGAAGCTTTCTTT. Its protein is CASYKTAMNTEAFF.

This sequence joins TRBV18 and TRBJ2-7; TRBD1 agrees at 8 bases. Trimming removed 4 bases from V and 6 bases from J; junction bases left unmatched: 5. Per germline, CDR1 KGHSH and CDR2 LQKENI. The CDR3 has 13 amino acids. The CDR3, as DNA: TGTGCCAGCTCACTAGGACAGGGTGGCGAGCAGTACTTC. Amino acids: CASSLGQGGEQYF.

This chain connects TRBV4-1 to TRBJ1-2; 9 nucleotides agree with TRBD1. The CDR3 consists of 15 residues. The V gene end was trimmed by 4 bases and the J gene end by 8 bases; junction bases not matched to a gene: 11. CDR1 and CDR2 from the germline V gene are MGHRA and YSYEKL. DNA for the CDR3: TGCGCCAGCAGCCTTTCGAGCACAGGGGGCTGGGGCTACACCTTC. This gives the protein CASSLSSTGGWGYTF.

This chain joins TRBV19 and TRBJ1-1; D unresolved. V dropped 7 bases and J dropped 0 bases, with 12 bases sitting between them. The CDR3 has 14 residues. Germline lookup yields CDR1 LNHDA and CDR2 SQIVND (reference sequence). For the CDR3, the DNA is TGTGCCAGTACCCTGGAGGGTCTGAACACTGAAGCTTTCTTT. This sequence encodes CASTLEGLNTEAFF.

The V call is TRBV7-6, the J call TRBJ2-5, with 7 bases identical to TRBD2. This CDR3 is built from 15 residues. V gave up 6 bases and J gave up 4 bases; unmatched junction bases: 11. Looked up from germline, CDR1 is SGHVS and CDR2 is FNYEAQ. Here the CDR3 DNA reads TGTGCCAGCAGTCAAGTAGCGGGTTTTTCAGAGACCCAGTACTTC. Its protein product is CASSQVAGFSETQYF.

The CDR3 spells CASSSNLVDEQFF. CDR3 bases: TGTGCCAGCAGCTCCAACCTAGTGGATGAGCAGTTCTTC. The chain carries TRBV7-9 and TRBJ2-1; D remains ambiguous. In germline, CDR1 is SEHNR, CDR2 FQNEAQ (reference sequence). V was shortened by 4 bases and J by 8 bases, with 12 bases between the two germline ends. The CDR3 runs to 13 residues.

The chain is built from TRBV18 and TRBJ1-4, with 7 nucleotides matching TRBD1. The CDR3 extends over 15 amino acids. With 5 bases clipped from V and 3 bases from J, the junction kept 6 bases outside the gene matches. Germline CDR1 and CDR2: KGHSH and LQKENI. CDR3 sequence: CASSTRQGSNEKLFF. The CDR3 DNA sequence: TGTGCCAGCTCAACCCGACAGGGATCTAATGAAAAACTGTTTTTT. The complete variable domain, with remaining parts taken from reference TRBV18 and TRBJ1-4, reads NAGVMQNPRHLVRRRGQEARLRCSPMKGHSHVYWYRQLPEEGLKFMVYLQKENIIDESGMPKERFSAEFPKEGPSILRIQQVVRGDSAAYFCASSTRQGSNEKLFFGSGTQLSVL.

The rearrangement uses TRBV6-6 and TRBJ2-7; 8 nucleotides align to TRBD2. CDR3 length equals 15 residues. With 8 bases clipped from V and 0 bases from J, the junction kept 9 bases outside the gene matches. Germline loops: CDR1 MNHNY, CDR2 SVGAGI (reference sequence). The CDR3 DNA sequence: TGTGCCAGCGGCGACCGGGGGGGGAGCTCCTACGAGCAGTACTTC. Its protein product is CASGDRGGSSYEQYF.

The J gene is TRBJ1-1, the V gene TRBV19; weak D call: TRBD1 (5 bases). The CDR3 has 15 amino acids. The V gene lost 5 bases and the J gene lost 1 base, with 14 bases spanning the gap. Germline V gene sequence: CDR1 LNHDA, CDR2 SQIVND (reference sequence). In DNA, the CDR3 is TGTGCCAGTAGTGCCCTATCCGGGGGGAACACTGAAGCTTTCTTT. Its translation: CASSALSGGNTEAFF.

The rearrangement links TRBV5-1 to TRBJ2-3; D might be TRBD2 (6 bases). The CDR3 extends over 15 amino acids. V lost 2 bases and J lost 2, with 12 bases in between. Germline CDR1 and CDR2: SGHRS and YFSETQ. The CDR3 loop is CASSLRGTHTDTQYF. CDR3 nucleotides: TGCGCCAGCAGCTTACGGGGGACCCACACAGATACGCAGTATTTT. Together with reference TRBV5-1 and TRBJ2-3, the CDR3 gives the full variable domain: KAGVTQTPRYLIKTRGQQVTLSCSPISGHRSVSWYQQTPGQGLQFLFEYFSETQRNKGNFPGRFSGRQFSNSRSEMNVSTLELGDSALYLCASSLRGTHTDTQYFGPGTRLTVL.

The chain employs TRBV5-6 and TRBJ1-2; D is uncertain. From germline, CDR1 is SGHDT and CDR2 YYEEEE. The CDR3 contains 14 residues. V was shortened by 0 bases and J by 2 bases, with 8 bases between the two germline ends. The CDR3 sequence is CASSLAGRNYGYTF. As DNA, the CDR3 is TGTGCCAGCAGCTTGGCGGGCAGAAACTATGGCTACACCTTC.

V and J are TRBV6-1 and TRBJ2-7, with 7 positions matching TRBD1. Trimming took 7 bases from V and 4 from J; bases not matched to a gene: 10. This CDR3 spans 14 amino acids. The germline V gene encodes CDR1 MNHNS and CDR2 SASEGT. This CDR3 is CASIERQGGYEQYF. In DNA form, the CDR3 reads TGTGCCAGCATCGAGAGACAGGGTGGTTACGAGCAGTACTTC.

This sequence joins TRBV5-6 and TRBJ1-2; no reliable D call. This CDR3 is 15 amino acids long. The V end was cut by 4 bases, the J end by 8 bases, with 21 bases between. Germline V lookup: CDR1 SGHDT, CDR2 YYEEEE. The CDR3 sequence: CASSGNARSFGGYTF. In DNA, the CDR3 is TGTGCCAGCAGCGGCAACGCAAGATCATTTGGAGGCTACACCTTC.

This chain joins TRBV5-6 and TRBJ2-7; D is possibly TRBD2 (6 bases). Germline CDR1 SGHDT, CDR2 YYEEEE. CDR3 size: 14 residues. V lost 4 bases and J 0 bases, leaving 11 bases between the germline ends. The CDR3 DNA sequence: TGTGCCAGCAGCCACTACGGGAGCTCCTACGAGCAGTACTTC. This sequence encodes CASSHYGSSYEQYF.

V usage is TRBV14 and J usage is TRBJ1-2, with no clear D. Trimming took 0 bases from V and 1 from J, leaving 3 bases between them. The CDR3 is made up of 13 amino acids. Germline V gene sequence: CDR1 SGHDN, CDR2 FVKESK. CDR3 loop: CASSQDVNYGYTF. As DNA, the CDR3 is TGTGCCAGCAGCCAAGATGTTAACTATGGCTACACCTTC. Together with reference TRBV14 and TRBJ1-2, the CDR3 gives the full variable domain: EAGVTQFPSHSVIEKGQTVTLRCDPISGHDNLYWYRRVMGKEIKFLLHFVKESKQDESGMPNNRFLAERTGGTYSTLKVQPAELEDSGVYFCASSQDVNYGYTFGSGTRLTVV.